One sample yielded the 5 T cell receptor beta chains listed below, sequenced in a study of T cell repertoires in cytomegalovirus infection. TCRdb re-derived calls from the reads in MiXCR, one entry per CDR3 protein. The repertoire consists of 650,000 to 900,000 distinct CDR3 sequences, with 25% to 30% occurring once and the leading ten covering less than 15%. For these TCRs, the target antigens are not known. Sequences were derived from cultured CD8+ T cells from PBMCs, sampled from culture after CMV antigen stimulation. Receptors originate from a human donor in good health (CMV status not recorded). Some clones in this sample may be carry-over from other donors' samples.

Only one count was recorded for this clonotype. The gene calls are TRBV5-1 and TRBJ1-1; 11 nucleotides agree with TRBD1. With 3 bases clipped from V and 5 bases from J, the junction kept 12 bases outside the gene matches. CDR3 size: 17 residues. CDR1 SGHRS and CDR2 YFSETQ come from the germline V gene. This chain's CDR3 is CASSSSGTGGFRTEAFF. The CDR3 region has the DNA TGCGCCAGCAGCTCATCCGGGACAGGGGGATTTCGGACTGAAGCTTTCTTT.

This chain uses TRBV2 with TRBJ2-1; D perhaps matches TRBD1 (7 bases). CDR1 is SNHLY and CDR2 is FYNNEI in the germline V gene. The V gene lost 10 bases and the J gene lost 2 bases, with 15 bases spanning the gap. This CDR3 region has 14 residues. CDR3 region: CATIQGGPYNEQFF. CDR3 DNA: TGTGCCACCATCCAGGGGGGTCCCTACAATGAGCAGTTCTTC.

In nucleotides, the CDR3 is TGTGCCAGCAGCTTGTTTGGGACAGGGGGCGCGTCACCCCTCCACTTT. Protein sequence: CASSLFGTGGASPLHF. The chain has TRBV5-4 and TRBJ1-6; 12 bases match TRBD1. V was clipped by 1 base and J by 10 bases; unmatched bases: 6. CDR3 length: 16 amino acids. Germline CDR1 reads SGHNT; CDR2 reads YYREEE (reference sequence).

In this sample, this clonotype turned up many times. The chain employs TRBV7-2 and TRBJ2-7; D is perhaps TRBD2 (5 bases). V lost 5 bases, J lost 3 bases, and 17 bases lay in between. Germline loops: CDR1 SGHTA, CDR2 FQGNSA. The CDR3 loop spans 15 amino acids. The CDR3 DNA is TGTGCCAGCAGCCTTACGAGCGGCTCCAGCTACGAGCAGTACGTC. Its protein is CASSLTSGSSYEQYV.

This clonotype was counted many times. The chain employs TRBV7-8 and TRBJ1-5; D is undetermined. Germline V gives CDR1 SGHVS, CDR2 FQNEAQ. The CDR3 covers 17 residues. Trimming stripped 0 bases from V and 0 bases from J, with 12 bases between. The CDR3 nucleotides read TGTGCCAGCAGCTTAGCCGTCGCTCAAAATAGCAATCAGCCCCAGCATTTT. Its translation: CASSLAVAQNSNQPQHF.